The 13 T cell receptor beta chains reported below all come from one sample, sequenced in a study of CD8 T cells in Susac syndrome. It was with random hexamers that about 0.45 to 1 ug RNA was reverse transcribed. TCRdb used MiXCR to reprocess the immunoSEQ multiplex PCR reads, holding one entry per CDR3 protein. The table shows some 260,000 distinct CDR3 sequences, with 70% to 90% occurring only once. Source material: CD8+ T cells from PBMCs. Receptors originate from a human donor with multiple sclerosis.

The chain couples TRBV7-9 to TRBJ2-7, with TRBD2 matching over 7 bases. This CDR3 region has 13 residues. The trim removed 8 bases at V and 7 bases at J, leaving 11 bases unmatched. Germline V lookup: CDR1 SEHNR, CDR2 FQNEAQ (reference sequence). The CDR3 coding sequence is TGTGCCAGCCGGAGCGGGACTTCGGGGGAGCAGTACTTC. It is translated as CASRSGTSGEQYF. The full variable domain, rest sourced from reference TRBV7-9 and TRBJ2-7, is DTGVSQNPRHKITKRGQNVTFRCDPISEHNRLYWYRQTLGQGPEFLTYFQNEAQLEKSRLLSDRFSAERPKGSFSTLEIQRTEQGDSAMYLCASRSGTSGEQYFGPGTRLTVT.

This CDR3 reads CASSEPGQAEETQYF. Written as DNA, the CDR3 is TGTGCCAGCAGTGAGCCGGGACAAGCGGAAGAGACCCAGTACTTC. The chain links TRBV6-1 to TRBJ2-5; the D gene is possibly TRBD1 (6 bases). Germline lookup yields CDR1 MNHNS and CDR2 SASEGT. CDR3 size: 15 residues. The ends were cut back, 3 bases at V and 3 bases at J, with 14 bases in the middle.

Comment on this clonotype: The junction differs from germline at one of its ends, possibly a read error. The chain links TRBV7-9 to TRBJ2-1; TRBD2 matches 9 bases. Germline V CDR1 and CDR2: SEHNR, FQNEAQ (reference sequence). The CDR3 runs 15 residues. CDR3 nucleotide sequence: TGTGCCAGCAGCTCCGAGCGGGAGGTGTACAATGAGCAGCTCTTC. Translating gives CASSSEREVYNEQLF. Variable domain in full (rest from reference TRBV7-9 and TRBJ2-1): DTGVSQNPRHKITKRGQNVTFRCDPISEHNRLYWYRQTLGQGPEFLTYFQNEAQLEKSRLLSDRFSAERPKGSFSTLEIQRTEQGDSAMYLCASSSEREVYNEQLFGPGTRLTVL.

The chain employs TRBV9 and TRBJ1-2; no reliable D call. This CDR3 region has 15 residues. Germline V CDR1 and CDR2: SGDLS, YYNGEE. Trimming removed 3 bases at V and 0 bases at J, with 12 bases between. CDR3 coding DNA: TGTGCCAGCAGCGAGGGCGAGGGAGCTAACTATGGCTACACCTTC. This translates into CASSEGEGANYGYTF.

J is TRBJ2-7 and V is TRBV29-1, with 9 bases fitting TRBD2. V shed 7 bases and J 3 bases; nucleotides not matched to a gene: 7. CDR1 and CDR2 from the germline V gene are SQVTM and ANQGSEA. This CDR3 is 13 amino acids long. The CDR3 sequence is CSAMTSGVYEQYF. CDR3 nucleotides: TGCAGCGCTATGACTAGCGGAGTCTACGAGCAGTACTTC.

This rearrangement joins TRBV7-2 to TRBJ2-2; D is ambiguous. Germline V lookup: CDR1 SGHTA, CDR2 FQGNSA. V lost 4 bases, J lost 1 base, and 10 bases lay in between. This CDR3 has 15 amino acids. The CDR3 here is CASSSLTWNTGELFF. The CDR3, as DNA: TGTGCCAGCAGCTCTCTCACTTGGAACACCGGGGAGCTGTTTTTT.

The chain combines TRBV19 with TRBJ2-2; no clear D. Per the germline V gene, CDR1 is LNHDA and CDR2 is SQIVND (reference sequence). The CDR3 loop spans 15 amino acids. V was pared by 6 bases and J by 2 bases, with 13 bases between. In nucleotides, the CDR3 is TGTGCCAGTAGGGAGTGGCAGGTCAACACCGGGGAGCTGTTTTTT. This translates into CASREWQVNTGELFF. The whole variable domain, filled in from reference TRBV19 and TRBJ2-2, reads DGGITQSPKYLFRKEGQNVTLSCEQNLNHDAMYWYRQDPGQGLRLIYYSQIVNDFQKGDIAEGYSVSREKKESFPLTVTSAQKNPTAFYLCASREWQVNTGELFFGEGSRLTVL.

V usage is TRBV7-9 and J usage is TRBJ2-1; tentatively, D is TRBD1 (7 bases). Germline CDR1 is SEHNR and CDR2 is FQNEAQ (reference sequence). Trimming shortened V by 5 bases and J by 3 bases, and 14 bases separated the two germline ends. CDR3 length: 15 amino acids. The chain's CDR3 is CASSQARGVYNEQFF. The CDR3 DNA reads as TGTGCCAGCAGCCAAGCCAGGGGGGTCTACAATGAGCAGTTCTTC.

The J gene is TRBJ2-1, the V gene TRBV5-1; D may be TRBD2 (6 bases). V shed 4 bases and J shed 1 base, with 12 bases lying between them. The CDR3 runs 15 residues. Germline values: CDR1 SGHRS, CDR2 YFSETQ. This CDR3 is CASSLRRGSYNEQFF. CDR3 nucleotide sequence: TGCGCCAGCAGCCTACGGAGGGGTTCCTACAATGAGCAGTTCTTC. The full variable domain, in which reference TRBV5-1 and TRBJ2-1 provide the parts outside the CDR3, is KAGVTQTPRYLIKTRGQQVTLSCSPISGHRSVSWYQQTPGQGLQFLFEYFSETQRNKGNFPGRFSGRQFSNSRSEMNVSTLELGDSALYLCASSLRRGSYNEQFFGPGTRLTVL.

The chain recombines TRBV5-6 with TRBJ2-1; TRBD2 matches 11 bases. V dropped 5 bases and J dropped 4; count of bases not matched to a gene: 5. This CDR3 contains 15 residues. The germline V gene encodes CDR1 SGHDT and CDR2 YYEEEE. For the CDR3, the DNA is TGTGCCAGCAGTGAAGGGACTAGCGGTTACAATGAGCAGTTCTTC. Its translation: CASSEGTSGYNEQFF.

The chain is built from TRBV29-1 and TRBJ1-3; D is unresolved. The V end was cut by 7 bases, the J end by 0 bases, with 10 bases between. Germline V CDR1 and CDR2: SQVTM, ANQGSEA. This CDR3 contains 13 residues. The CDR3 spells CSALRTSGNTIYF. DNA of the CDR3: TGCAGCGCCCTCAGGACCTCTGGAAACACCATATATTTT. Looking up the rest from reference TRBV29-1 and TRBJ1-3 gives the full variable domain: SAVISQKPSRDICQRGTSLTIQCQVDSQVTMMFWYRQQPGQSLTLIATANQGSEATYESGFVIDKFPISRPNLTFSTLTVSNMSPEDSSIYLCSALRTSGNTIYFGEGSWLTVV.

This clonotype is a singleton in its sample. The chain links TRBV11-2 to TRBJ2-5; possibly TRBD1 for D (5 bases). With 6 bases removed from V and 4 bases from J, the gap between germline ends came to 12 bases. Germline assignment: CDR1 SGHAT and CDR2 FQNNGV. The CDR3 has 13 residues. CDR3 in amino acids: CASRLSGRETQYF. DNA of the CDR3: TGTGCCAGCAGGTTGTCAGGGCGAGAGACCCAGTACTTC.

This clonotype was picked up one time. The chain employs TRBV6-5 and TRBJ2-3; 8 bases agree with TRBD2. The germline V gene has CDR1 MNHEY and CDR2 SVGAGI. The CDR3 contains 17 residues. The ends lost 4 bases at V and 4 bases at J; junction bases unmatched: 13. CDR3 nucleotide sequence: TGTGCCAGCAGTTTTAGTAGCGGGGAAGTCAGAGCAGATACGCAGTATTTT. Its translation is CASSFSSGEVRADTQYF.